Listed here is a single T cell receptor beta chain. Study processing details: Reference gene primer amplification gave estimated nucleated cell counts. The method was immunoSEQ multiplex PCR; TCRdb's version includes in-frame clones alone and lacks a portion of them. The V and J calls and the clone size are those of that table, but D and trimming were determined from the DNA. Of hundreds of thousands of clones detected, more than 65% appear once; the ten largest clones hold about 7.4%. The data derive from a study of blood T cell repertoires in COVID-19. Across the whole study: Acute and convalescent COVID-19 specimens originated in the United States, Italy and Spain. Sources were T cells, B-cell-depleted T cells, or PBMCs; the material itself was cDNA or gDNA.

J was trimmed by 5 bases and V by 4 bases; bases with no gene match: 1. This CDR3 contains 13 residues. Input material: peripheral blood. The chain carries TRBV12-3 or TRBV12-4 and TRBJ2-1; the match to TRBD1 covers 8 bases. The TCR originated in a woman at least 80 years old with acute or convalescent COVID-19. Written as DNA, the CDR3 is TGTGCCAGCAGTTGGGACAGGAACAATGAGCAGTTCTTC. It yields the protein CASSWDRNNEQFF.